The 23 T cell receptor beta chains below were found in one sample sequenced in a study of response to subunit inactivated influenza vaccine. MiXCR, run by TCRdb on the RT-PCR reads, gives a single entry per CDR3 protein. Of around 750,000 distinct CDR3 sequences listed, 21% are singletons. The material sequenced was PBMCs from blood, taken less than 6 days after vaccination. The receptors stem from a man aged 45-65 years who received an inactivated influenza vaccine.

This clonotype turned up a few times. This chain links TRBV3-1 with TRBJ2-5; a possible D gene is TRBD1 (6 bases). This CDR3 has 14 amino acids. Trimming left V 0 bases short and J 3 bases short, with 8 bases between. CDR1 LGHDT and CDR2 YNNKEL come from the germline V gene (reference sequence). The CDR3 nucleotides read TGTGCCAGCAGCCAAGATGGGGGCAAAGAGACCCAGTACTTC. Its translation: CASSQDGGKETQYF.

The chain is built from TRBV6-2 or TRBV6-3 and TRBJ1-2; D unclear. CDR1 and CDR2 (germline): MNHEY, SVGEGT. The CDR3 extends over 14 amino acids. Trimming cost V 4 bases and J 3 bases, with 12 bases left between them. This CDR3 reads CASSSSIPYYGYTF. CDR3 nucleotides: TGTGCCAGCAGTTCCTCCATCCCCTACTATGGCTACACCTTC.

This clonotype turned up a few times. The chain links TRBV28 to TRBJ2-5; 8 nucleotides match TRBD1. The CDR3 spans 14 residues. V shed 7 bases, J shed 3 bases, and the junction held 7 bases outside the gene matches. Germline CDR1 and CDR2: MDHEN and SYDVKM. The CDR3 region is CASTPTGAEETQYF. The CDR3 DNA follows: TGTGCCAGCACACCGACAGGGGCTGAAGAGACCCAGTACTTC. Full variable domain (rest looked up from reference TRBV28 and TRBJ2-5): DVKVTQSSRYLVKRTGEKVFLECVQDMDHENMFWYRQDPGLGLRLIYFSYDVKMKEKGDIPEGYSVSREKKERFSLILESASTNQTSMYLCASTPTGAEETQYFGPGTRLLVL.

The V gene is TRBV4-2, the J gene TRBJ1-4; D gene ambiguous. V was shortened by 4 bases and J by 8 bases, with 17 bases between the two germline ends. CDR1 and CDR2 from the germline V gene are LGHNA and YNFKEQ. This CDR3 region has 15 residues. This CDR3 is CASSRSTAPGEKLFF. DNA for the CDR3: TGTGCCAGCAGCCGTTCAACGGCCCCGGGCGAAAAACTGTTTTTT.

This clonotype has just one count. The chain uses TRBV5-6 and TRBJ2-3, with a tentative D call TRBD2 (7 bases). Trimming took 0 bases from V and 0 from J, leaving 17 bases between them. Looked up from germline, CDR1 is SGHDT and CDR2 is YYEEEE. The CDR3 has 18 residues. CDR3 residues: CASSLGPGEGISTDTQYF. CDR3 nucleotides: TGTGCCAGCAGCTTGGGCCCAGGGGAGGGTATTAGCACAGATACGCAGTATTTT.

The J gene is TRBJ2-7, the V gene TRBV7-2, with D possibly being TRBD1 (6 bases). Trimming pared 11 bases from V and 4 bases from J, leaving 21 bases between. From germline, CDR1 is SGHTA and CDR2 FQGNSA. This CDR3 is 14 amino acids long. CDR3 sequence (DNA): TGTGCCCACCCAGGGGATTACTACCCATACGAGCAGTACTTC. As protein: CAHPGDYYPYEQYF.

The rearrangement links TRBV7-2 to TRBJ2-3, with 10 bases identical to TRBD2. The V gene end was trimmed by 1 base and the J gene end by 5 bases; junction bases not matched to a gene: 6. There are 16 residues in the CDR3. Germline values: CDR1 SGHTA, CDR2 FQGNSA. The CDR3 region is CASSLVGTSVRDTQYF. In DNA, the CDR3 is TGTGCCAGCAGCTTAGTAGGGACTAGCGTGAGAGATACGCAGTATTTT. Variable domain in full (rest from reference TRBV7-2 and TRBJ2-3): GAGVSQSPSNKVTEKGKDVELRCDPISGHTALYWYRQSLGQGLEFLIYFQGNSAPDKSGLPSDRFSAERTGGSVSTLTIQRTQQEDSAVYLCASSLVGTSVRDTQYFGPGTRLTVL.

This chain connects TRBV7-6 to TRBJ1-2; TRBD1 agrees at 7 bases. V was clipped by 4 bases and J by 4 bases; unmatched bases: 9. The CDR3 extends over 15 amino acids. Germline CDR1 reads SGHVS; CDR2 reads FNYEAQ. The CDR3 reads CASSSNRGFGYGYTF. The DNA of the CDR3 is TGTGCCAGCAGCTCAAACAGGGGATTCGGCTATGGCTACACCTTC.

This clonotype was seen only once. The chain recombines TRBV5-6 with TRBJ2-2; D remains unclear. CDR3 length: 13 amino acids. Germline CDR1 and CDR2: SGHDT and YYEEEE. Trimming cost V 5 bases and J 2 bases, with 7 bases left between them. The CDR3 spells CASRPINTGELFF. The CDR3 DNA follows: TGTGCCAGCAGACCTATCAACACCGGGGAGCTGTTTTTT.

The V call is TRBV6-5, the J call TRBJ2-5, with TRBD2 matching 7 bases. Germline CDR1 and CDR2: MNHEY and SVGAGI. V trimming: 0 bases; J trimming: 5 bases; junction bases outside the gene matches: 0. The CDR3 has 13 amino acids. This chain's CDR3 is CASSYSGGETQYF. The CDR3 DNA reads TGTGCCAGCAGTTACTCGGGAGGGGAGACCCAGTACTTC.

In its sample, this clonotype was seen many times. The CDR3 coding sequence is TGTGCCATCAGTGATGGTAGTAGGGGAGAGACCCAGTACTTC. Protein product: CAISDGSRGETQYF. The chain couples TRBV10-3 to TRBJ2-5; tentatively, D is TRBD1 (5 bases). CDR1 and CDR2 (germline): ENHRY, SYGVKD. The CDR3 loop spans 14 amino acids. V dropped 3 bases and J dropped 4 bases, with 12 bases sitting between them.

This clonotype came up many times. The chain uses TRBV12-3 or TRBV12-4 and TRBJ2-7; the D gene is possibly TRBD1 (5 bases). With 6 bases removed from V and 0 bases from J, the gap between germline ends came to 9 bases. The CDR3 loop spans 13 amino acids. CDR3 sequence (DNA): TGTGCCAGCAGACCGACAGTCTCCTACGAGCAGTACTTC. Protein: CASRPTVSYEQYF.

This clonotype was recorded a few times. This chain joins TRBV12-3 or TRBV12-4 and TRBJ2-2, with a tentative D call TRBD2 (6 bases). The CDR3 runs 14 residues. Trimming left V 3 bases short and J 5 bases short, with 10 bases between. The CDR3 DNA is TGTGCCAGCAGTTTCGGGGGATTGACCGGGGAGCTGTTTTTT. Translation gives CASSFGGLTGELFF.

This clonotype qualifies as medium-sized. The rearrangement joins TRBV5-1 to TRBJ2-1; D unresolved. This CDR3 spans 14 amino acids. The germline gives CDR1 SGHRS, CDR2 YFSETQ. V was pared by 4 bases and J by 1 base, with 9 bases between. Written as DNA, the CDR3 is TGCGCCAGCAGCCCCGACACGTCCTACAATGAGCAGTTCTTC. It yields the protein CASSPDTSYNEQFF.

CDR3 nucleotide sequence: TGCGCCAGCAGCGTGGACAGCTCGAACACTGAAGCTTTCTTT. Protein: CASSVDSSNTEAFF. V gene TRBV5-1 combines with J gene TRBJ1-1, with D possibly being TRBD1 (6 bases). Between the trimmed V and J ends, which lost 4 bases and 1 base, there was a span of 11 bases. This CDR3 has 14 amino acids. The V gene's germline CDR1 is SGHRS and CDR2 YFSETQ.

This sequence joins TRBV7-9 and TRBJ2-1; TRBD2 agrees at 9 bases. The CDR3 is made up of 14 amino acids. Germline CDR1 is SEHNR and CDR2 is FQNEAQ (reference sequence). Losses at the gene ends were 4 bases for V and 12 bases for J; bases not matched to a gene: 10. CDR3: CASSSQLAGIAQFF. In DNA form, the CDR3 reads TGTGCCAGCAGCTCCCAACTAGCGGGTATCGCGCAGTTCTTC.

V and J are TRBV29-1 and TRBJ2-7; maybe TRBD1 (6 bases). Trimming stripped 4 bases from V and 3 bases from J, with 13 bases between. In germline, CDR1 is SQVTM, CDR2 ANQGSEA. The CDR3 length is 13 residues. For the CDR3, the DNA is TGCAGCGTTGGTTGGGGCAGGGGCTACGAGCAGTACTTC. It encodes CSVGWGRGYEQYF.

This clonotype was found a few times. For the CDR3, the DNA is TGTGCCAGCTGGAAGCAACCCAATTCACCCCTCCACTTT. The encoded protein is CASWKQPNSPLHF. The chain uses TRBV28 and TRBJ1-6, with D unresolved. CDR3 length: 13 amino acids. Germline V gene lookup returns CDR1 MDHEN and CDR2 SYDVKM. V was trimmed by 8 bases and J by 7 bases, leaving 12 bases between them.

Turning to this clonotype: A much larger clone sits a single nucleotide away, making a read error possible. This chain links TRBV12-3 or TRBV12-4 with TRBJ2-1; 8 bases are a match to TRBD1. J gave up 6 bases and V 8 bases, and 9 bases lay outside the gene matches. CDR3 length equals 14 residues. The CDR3 spells CASCLRDRRNEQFF. The CDR3 DNA reads TGTGCCAGCTGTCTCCGGGACAGGCGCAATGAGCAGTTCTTC.

The table lists this clonotype with many counts. For the CDR3, the DNA is TGTGCCGTACCCGGGACGGAGAACACCGGGGAGCTGTTTTTT. This encodes CAVPGTENTGELFF. The V call is TRBV12-3 or TRBV12-4, the J call TRBJ2-2; D tentatively fits TRBD1 or TRBD2 (5 bases each). The CDR3 spans 14 residues. The ends were cut back, 11 bases at V and 1 base at J, with 14 bases in the middle.

This clonotype was seen more than once but under ten times. V is TRBV28 and J is TRBJ1-2, with TRBD1 identical over 10 bases. Germline-derived CDR1 and CDR2 are MDHEN and SYDVKM. V was pared by 5 bases and J by 2 bases, with 5 bases of the junction left unmatched. CDR3 length: 15 residues. The DNA for the CDR3 is TGTGCCAGCAGTGCACCGGGACAGGGGAACTATGGCTACACCTTC. Its translation: CASSAPGQGNYGYTF.

This clonotype was seen more than once but under ten times. CDR3 amino acids: CAISGSGLITDTQYF. The CDR3 DNA reads TGTGCCATCAGTGGTAGCGGGCTTATCACAGATACGCAGTATTTT. The chain uses TRBV10-3 and TRBJ2-3, with TRBD2 matching 7 bases. V was clipped by 4 bases and J by 2 bases; unmatched bases: 6. The CDR3 spans 15 residues. Germline V gene data show CDR1 as ENHRY and CDR2 as SYGVKD.

The gene calls are TRBV7-8 and TRBJ2-1, with 7 bases that match TRBD1. The CDR3 totals 16 residues. The germline CDR1 and CDR2 sequences are SGHVS and FQNEAQ. After removal of 3 bases from V and 4 bases from J, the junction contained 9 bases not matched to a gene. The CDR3 DNA reads as TGTGCCAGCAGCTTGGGTCGACAGGGAATATACAATGAGCAGTTCTTC. It specifies CASSLGRQGIYNEQFF.